The 28 T cell receptor beta chains below all came from one sample that was sequenced in a study of cytotoxic CD8 clonotypes in ibrutinib-treated CLL. Method: immunoSEQ multiplex PCR; TCRdb's copy keeps in-frame clones and lacks some. Of roughly 220,000 clones listed, 70% are singletons. The source was PBMCs, collected after 12 months of ibrutinib treatment. Every receptor here comes from a human donor with chronic lymphocytic leukemia.

The chain combines TRBV19 with TRBJ2-1; D call uncertain. CDR3 length equals 13 residues. Germline V gene lookup returns CDR1 LNHDA and CDR2 SQIVND (reference sequence). V lost 5 bases and J 7 bases, leaving 12 bases between the germline ends. DNA of the CDR3: TGTGCCAGTAGTCCCAACGCTAGAAATGAGCAGTTCTTC. Translation: CASSPNARNEQFF.

This clone was observed once. The V and J genes are TRBV20-1 and TRBJ1-1; D unresolved. This CDR3 has 11 residues. The germline gives CDR1 DFQATT, CDR2 SNEGSKA (reference sequence). Trimming removed 7 bases from V and 2 bases from J, with 8 bases in between. The CDR3 region is CSVPLNTEAFF. CDR3 bases: TGCAGTGTTCCCCTCAACACTGAAGCTTTCTTT.

This rearrangement joins TRBV28 to TRBJ2-7, with 10 bases identical to TRBD2. The CDR3 totals 15 residues. V was pared by 6 bases and J by 2 bases, with 7 bases of the junction left unmatched. Germline CDR1 and CDR2: MDHEN and SYDVKM. CDR3 sequence reads: CASRETSGSPYEQYF. The DNA of the CDR3 is TGTGCCAGCAGGGAGACTAGCGGGTCCCCCTACGAGCAGTACTTC.

The gene calls are TRBV28 and TRBJ2-1; 11 bases line up with TRBD2. Trimming at V came to 4 bases and at J to 1 base, leaving 3 bases not matched to a gene. Germline CDR1 reads MDHEN; CDR2 reads SYDVKM. This CDR3 is built from 16 residues. CDR3 DNA sequence: TGTGCCAGCAGTTCCCGACTAGCGGGATCCTACAATGAGCAGTTCTTC. Protein sequence: CASSSRLAGSYNEQFF. The variable domain in full, completed from reference TRBV28 and TRBJ2-1, reads DVKVTQSSRYLVKRTGEKVFLECVQDMDHENMFWYRQDPGLGLRLIYFSYDVKMKEKGDIPEGYSVSREKKERFSLILESASTNQTSMYLCASSSRLAGSYNEQFFGPGTRLTVL.

This clone has a single count. V gene TRBV7-2 combines with J gene TRBJ2-5; D gene unclear. The ends were cut back, 1 base at V and 3 bases at J, with 6 bases in the middle. The CDR3 loop spans 13 amino acids. The germline CDR1 and CDR2 sequences are SGHTA and FQGNSA. CDR3 in amino acids: CASSLEMKETQYF. The DNA of the CDR3 is TGTGCCAGCAGCTTAGAAATGAAAGAGACCCAGTACTTC.

The chain uses TRBV9 and TRBJ1-2, with D tentatively TRBD1 (6 bases). The CDR3 extends over 17 amino acids. V lost 1 base to trimming and J lost 2 bases, with 18 bases between them. Looked up from germline, CDR1 is SGDLS and CDR2 is YYNGEE. CDR3 residues: CASSVSLQGKKNYGYTF. The CDR3 DNA reads as TGTGCCAGCAGCGTATCCTTGCAGGGGAAAAAGAACTATGGCTACACCTTC.

With regard to this clone: A junction end diverges from the germline sequence, so it may reflect a read error. The chain links TRBV30 to TRBJ1-1; the match to TRBD1 covers 7 bases. The CDR3 loop spans 13 amino acids. Germline assignment: CDR1 GTSNPN and CDR2 SVGIG (reference sequence). The CDR3 DNA sequence: TGTGCCTGGAGTGGGGCCGGACAGGCCGCCCGCTTTTTT. As protein: CAWSGAGQAARFF.

This chain uses TRBV6-1 with TRBJ2-1; TRBD2 matches 9 bases. Germline V gene sequence: CDR1 MNHNS, CDR2 SASEGT. The length of the CDR3 is 15 residues. Germline trimming cut 8 bases from V and 6 bases from J; bases unmatched to any gene: 11. Here the CDR3 DNA reads TGTGCCAGCGGATTTAGCGGGAGCGGGGGCAATGAGCAGTTCTTC. Its translation: CASGFSGSGGNEQFF.

The chain is built from TRBV28 and TRBJ1-5; a possible D gene is TRBD1 (5 bases). Per the germline V gene, CDR1 is MDHEN and CDR2 is SYDVKM. Trimming removed 6 bases from V and 1 base from J, with 19 bases in between. There are 17 residues in the CDR3. The CDR3 DNA reads TGTGCCAGCAGCATTTCGACCTCAGGGTGGAGCAATCAGCCCCAGCATTTT. It specifies CASSISTSGWSNQPQHF.

The genes are TRBV27 and TRBJ1-1, with no clear D. Trimming pared 5 bases from V and 0 bases from J, leaving 13 bases between. Looked up from germline, CDR1 is MNHEY and CDR2 is SMNVEV (reference sequence). The length of the CDR3 is 15 residues. The CDR3 is CASSPHHGVNTEAFF. As DNA, the CDR3 is TGTGCCAGCAGTCCCCACCATGGAGTGAACACTGAAGCTTTCTTT.

The chain recombines TRBV7-9 with TRBJ1-6; no reliable D call. Germline V gene sequence: CDR1 SEHNR, CDR2 FQNEAQ (reference sequence). The CDR3 is 14 amino acids. Trimming removed 2 bases at V and 6 bases at J, with 8 bases between. The CDR3 DNA reads as TGTGCCAGCAGCTTAAGGGCAGTTAATTCACCCCTCCACTTT. This gives the protein CASSLRAVNSPLHF. The full variable domain, its missing parts supplied by reference TRBV7-9 and TRBJ1-6, is DTGVSQNPRHKITKRGQNVTFRCDPISEHNRLYWYRQTLGQGPEFLTYFQNEAQLEKSRLLSDRFSAERPKGSFSTLEIQRTEQGDSAMYLCASSLRAVNSPLHFGNGTRLTVT.

V gene TRBV2 combines with J gene TRBJ2-7; 14 nucleotides align to TRBD2. The CDR3 sequence is 17 residues long. From germline, CDR1 is SNHLY and CDR2 FYNNEI. J gave up 4 bases and V 7 bases, and 12 bases lay outside the gene matches. CDR3 region: CASNPAGTSGSRYEQYF. CDR3 in DNA: TGTGCCAGCAACCCAGCCGGGACTAGCGGGAGTAGGTACGAGCAGTACTTC.

This clone showed up just a few times. The rearrangement joins TRBV6-1 to TRBJ2-4; 9 positions match TRBD1. V gave up 3 bases and J gave up 0 bases; unmatched junction bases: 9. Per germline, CDR1 MNHNS and CDR2 SASEGT. The CDR3 contains 18 residues. DNA for the CDR3: TGTGCCAGCAGTGAGGCTGCCTACAGGGGGCTAGCCAAAAACATTCAGTACTTC. It yields the protein CASSEAAYRGLAKNIQYF.

V and J are TRBV9 and TRBJ2-3; TRBD2 aligns across 7 bases. With V trimmed by 1 base and J by 4 bases, 3 bases remained unmatched. This CDR3 contains 14 residues. Germline V gene lookup returns CDR1 SGDLS and CDR2 YYNGEE. The CDR3 here is CASSVRGDPDTQYF. The CDR3 nucleotides read TGTGCCAGCAGCGTACGGGGGGATCCAGATACGCAGTATTTT.

This chain joins TRBV29-1 and TRBJ1-5; TRBD1 is a possible D gene (6 bases). Germline values: CDR1 SQVTM, CDR2 ANQGSEA. Trimming removed 5 bases at V and 1 base at J, with 12 bases between. The CDR3 totals 14 residues. The CDR3 reads CSVQVGTSNQPQHF. CDR3 sequence (DNA): TGCAGCGTTCAGGTCGGGACAAGCAATCAGCCCCAGCATTTT.

The V gene is TRBV30, the J gene TRBJ1-3; D uncertain. Per the germline V gene, CDR1 is GTSNPN and CDR2 is SVGIG (reference sequence). This CDR3 contains 15 residues. V lost 2 bases and J 4 bases, leaving 15 bases between the germline ends. CDR3 amino acids: CAWSYDATFGNTIYF. The CDR3 bases are TGTGCCTGGAGTTATGATGCCACTTTCGGAAACACCATATATTTT.

The chain recombines TRBV25-1 with TRBJ1-1; D unclear. Trimming removed 10 bases from V and 4 bases from J, with 16 bases in between. The CDR3 is 13 residues long. CDR1 MGHDK and CDR2 SYGVNS come from the germline V gene. This chain's CDR3 is CATKDLSITEAFF. As DNA, the CDR3 is TGTGCCACCAAGGATCTTTCGATCACTGAAGCTTTCTTT.

V and J are TRBV5-1 and TRBJ2-3, with 7 bases fitting TRBD2. CDR1 is SGHRS and CDR2 is YFSETQ in the germline V gene. The trim removed 3 bases at V and 1 base at J, leaving 11 bases unmatched. The CDR3 is made up of 17 amino acids. The CDR3 coding sequence is TGCGCCAGCAGCTCCAATATCTTTGCGGGGGGCACAGATACGCAGTATTTT. Amino acid sequence: CASSSNIFAGGTDTQYF.

The gene calls are TRBV2 and TRBJ2-3; D is undetermined. The length of the CDR3 is 10 residues. The V end lost 1 base, the J end lost 8 bases, and 1 base lay between the germline ends. The germline gives CDR1 SNHLY, CDR2 FYNNEI. The CDR3 nucleotides read TGTGCCAGCAGTGAAGGTACGCAGTATTTT. This translates into CASSEGTQYF. The entire variable domain, with the rest obtained from reference TRBV2 and TRBJ2-3, is as follows: EPEVTQTPSHQVTQMGQEVILRCVPISNHLYFYWYRQILGQKVEFLVSFYNNEISEKSEIFDDQFSVERPDGSNFTLKIRSTKLEDSAMYFCASSEGTQYFGPGTRLTVL.

This chain joins TRBV30 and TRBJ2-7, with 8 bases aligning to TRBD1. The germline V gene encodes CDR1 GTSNPN and CDR2 SVGIG (reference sequence). The CDR3 has 13 amino acids. V lost 5 bases, J lost 5 bases, and 8 bases stayed unmatched. CDR3 sequence: CAWSGTGPHEQYF. The CDR3 DNA reads as TGTGCCTGGTCCGGGACAGGCCCACACGAGCAGTACTTC.

The chain recombines TRBV19 with TRBJ2-2, with D unclear. Germline V lookup: CDR1 LNHDA, CDR2 SQIVND (reference sequence). This CDR3 is 13 amino acids long. V lost 7 bases and J 3 bases, leaving 9 bases between the germline ends. In nucleotides, the CDR3 is TGTGCCAGTAAGCACAGAGACACCGGGGAGCTGTTTTTT. Protein product: CASKHRDTGELFF.

V and J are TRBV6-5 and TRBJ1-1; TRBD1 might be the D (6 bases). This CDR3 comprises 14 residues. Germline V gene lookup returns CDR1 MNHEY and CDR2 SVGAGI. V lost 6 bases and J 3 bases, leaving 14 bases between the germline ends. The CDR3 DNA is TGTGCCAGCAGAGAGCAGGGGAGGGACACTGAAGCTTTCTTT. Translating it yields CASREQGRDTEAFF.

This clone showed up just a few times. The chain couples TRBV30 to TRBJ2-7; TRBD1 is a possible D gene (5 bases). The V gene lost 5 bases and the J gene lost 0 bases, with 8 bases spanning the gap. There are 12 residues in the CDR3. CDR1 is GTSNPN, CDR2 SVGIG, per germline (reference sequence). CDR3 coding DNA: TGTGCCTGGGGACACCGCTCCTACGAGCAGTACTTC. It specifies CAWGHRSYEQYF.

This clone was counted a few times. V is TRBV5-6 and J is TRBJ1-5; no firm D call. Germline CDR1 and CDR2: SGHDT and YYEEEE. CDR3 length equals 18 residues. V was clipped by 0 bases and J by 0 bases, with 16 bases between them. The CDR3 here is CASSLAFGQSYSNQPQHF. CDR3 in DNA: TGTGCCAGCAGCTTGGCCTTTGGGCAGTCTTATAGCAATCAGCCCCAGCATTTT.

CDR3 nucleotides: TGTGCCTGGAGTGCGACATTCCAGGAGGGCTACACCTTC. Its translation is CAWSATFQEGYTF. The gene calls are TRBV30 and TRBJ1-2; D is undetermined. Germline V gene data show CDR1 as GTSNPN and CDR2 as SVGIG (reference sequence). The CDR3 spans 13 residues. The V and J ends lost 1 base and 8 bases respectively, with 14 bases between them. The variable domain in full, with the rest retrieved from reference TRBV30 and TRBJ1-2, is SQTIHQWPATLVQPVGSPLSLECTVEGTSNPNLYWYRQAAGRGLQLLFYSVGIGQISSEVPQNLSASRPQDRQFILSSKKLLLSDSGFYLCAWSATFQEGYTFGSGTRLTVV.

The chain has TRBV10-3 and TRBJ1-1; perhaps TRBD1 as D (5 bases). The length of the CDR3 is 14 residues. The V and J ends lost 8 bases and 0 bases respectively, with 13 bases between them. Germline CDR1 reads ENHRY; CDR2 reads SYGVKD. The CDR3 sequence is CAIRGLSMNTEAFF. In DNA, the CDR3 is TGTGCCATCCGGGGACTGTCCATGAACACTGAAGCTTTCTTT.

This clone showed up just a few times. The chain recombines TRBV7-9 with TRBJ1-1; D is unclear. There are 13 residues in the CDR3. Germline CDR1 reads SEHNR; CDR2 reads FQNEAQ (reference sequence). The V gene lost 5 bases and the J gene lost 1 base, with 8 bases spanning the gap. CDR3 in amino acids: CASSPYPNTEAFF. The CDR3 coding sequence is TGTGCCAGCAGCCCGTACCCGAACACTGAAGCTTTCTTT.

This clone appeared once. The gene calls are TRBV6-5 and TRBJ1-6; D perhaps matches TRBD1 (5 bases). There are 15 residues in the CDR3. Per the germline V gene, CDR1 is MNHEY and CDR2 is SVGAGI. V lost 2 bases and J lost 10, with 15 bases in between. The CDR3 DNA reads TGTGCCAGCAGTTACCGGCCAGGGCCGGGGTCACCCCTCCACTTT. Translating it yields CASSYRPGPGSPLHF.